The 7 T cell receptor beta chains given below trace back to one sample, sequenced in a study of T cell changes during pregnancy in multiple sclerosis. Sequencing used immunoSEQ multiplex PCR; TCRdb keeps in-frame clones, though not all of them. The table lists some 29,000 clones, roughly 90% of them singletons. Specimen: CD8+ T cells from peripheral blood mononuclear cells, collected after pregnancy. The receptors stem from a female donor with multiple sclerosis, enrolled in a pregnancy study.

The chain is built from TRBV6-1 and TRBJ1-1; no reliable D call. The CDR3 totals 13 residues. V lost 4 bases to trimming and J lost 6 bases, with 12 bases between them. Per the germline V gene, CDR1 is MNHNS and CDR2 is SASEGT. The CDR3 region has the DNA TGTGCCAGCAGTGTAGGAGTTAGCGCTGAAGCTTTCTTT. Residues: CASSVGVSAEAFF.

The rearrangement joins TRBV5-4 to TRBJ2-2; possible D gene TRBD2, 6 bases. V was trimmed by 3 bases and J by 0 bases, leaving 21 bases between them. This CDR3 comprises 19 residues. Per germline, CDR1 SGHNT and CDR2 YYREEE (reference sequence). CDR3 sequence reads: CASSSRQGSRRANTGELFF. The DNA for the CDR3 is TGTGCCAGCAGCTCGCGCCAGGGTAGCAGGAGGGCGAACACCGGGGAGCTGTTTTTT.

This clone was seen just once. This sequence joins TRBV27 and TRBJ2-7, with TRBD2 matching 9 bases. The CDR3 runs 15 residues. Germline CDR1 MNHEY, CDR2 SMNVEV (reference sequence). The trim removed 3 bases at V and 4 bases at J, leaving 7 bases unmatched. This CDR3 reads CASSFGASGNYEQYF. CDR3 sequence (DNA): TGTGCCAGCAGTTTTGGGGCTAGCGGGAATTACGAGCAGTACTTC.

To note about this clone: Other DNA sequences of this sample code for an identical CDR3. V and J are TRBV4-2 and TRBJ2-1; TRBD2 might be the D (5 bases). Trimming took 3 bases from V and 5 from J, leaving 11 bases between them. The CDR3 is made up of 14 amino acids. Germline V gene data show CDR1 as LGHNA and CDR2 as YNFKEQ. The CDR3 DNA is TGTGCCAGCAGCCAGCTACTAGAGGACAATGAGCAGTTCTTC. It codes for CASSQLLEDNEQFF.

The genes are TRBV28 and TRBJ2-7; possibly TRBD1 for D (6 bases). This CDR3 has 15 residues. CDR1 MDHEN and CDR2 SYDVKM come from the germline V gene. Trimming shortened V by 3 bases and J by 0 bases, and 12 bases separated the two germline ends. CDR3 in amino acids: CASSFRTDLSYEQYF. DNA for the CDR3: TGTGCCAGCAGTTTTAGGACAGACCTCTCCTACGAGCAGTACTTC.

This chain uses TRBV5-4 with TRBJ2-7; TRBD1 matches 8 bases. Trimming at V came to 4 bases and at J to 5 bases, leaving 14 bases not matched to a gene. Germline V gene sequence: CDR1 SGHNT, CDR2 YYREEE (reference sequence). CDR3 length equals 16 residues. The CDR3 here is CASSGDGQGPSHEQYF. The CDR3 coding sequence is TGTGCCAGCAGCGGAGACGGACAGGGACCTTCTCACGAGCAGTACTTC. Variable domain in full (rest from reference TRBV5-4 and TRBJ2-7): ETGVTQSPTHLIKTRGQQVTLRCSSQSGHNTVSWYQQALGQGPQFIFQYYREEENGRGNFPPRFSGLQFPNYSSELNVNALELDDSALYLCASSGDGQGPSHEQYFGPGTRLTVT.

This clone has only one observation. The J gene is TRBJ2-1, the V gene TRBV5-1, with D tentatively TRBD2 (6 bases). Trimming shortened V by 7 bases and J by 3 bases, and 11 bases separated the two germline ends. This CDR3 has 13 residues. The germline CDR1 and CDR2 sequences are SGHRS and YFSETQ. The CDR3 DNA reads TGCGCCAGCGCTACGGGAGTCTACAATGAGCAGTTCTTC. Its protein is CASATGVYNEQFF.